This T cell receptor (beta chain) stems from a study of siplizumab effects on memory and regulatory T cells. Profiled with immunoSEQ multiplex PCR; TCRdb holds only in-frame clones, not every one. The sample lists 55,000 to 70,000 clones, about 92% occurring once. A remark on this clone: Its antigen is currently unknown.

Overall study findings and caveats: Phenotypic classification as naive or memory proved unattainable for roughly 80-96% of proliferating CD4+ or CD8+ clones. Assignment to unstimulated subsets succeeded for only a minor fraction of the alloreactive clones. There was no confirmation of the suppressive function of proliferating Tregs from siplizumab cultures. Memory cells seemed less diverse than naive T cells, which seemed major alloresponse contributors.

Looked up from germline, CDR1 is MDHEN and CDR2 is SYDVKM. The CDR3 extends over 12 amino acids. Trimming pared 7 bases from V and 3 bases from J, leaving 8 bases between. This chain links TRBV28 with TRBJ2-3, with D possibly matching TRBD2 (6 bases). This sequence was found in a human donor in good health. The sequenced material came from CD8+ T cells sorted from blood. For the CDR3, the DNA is TGTGCCAGCACCGGGAGTACAGATACGCAGTATTTT. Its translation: CASTGSTDTQYF.